A single sample is the source of the 14 T cell receptor beta chains below, sequenced in a study of shared clonotypes between healthy human individuals. Assay: immunoSEQ multiplex PCR; the TCRdb copy retains only in-frame clones and omits some. Counted here are about 490,000 clones, approximately 80% occurring once; the ten biggest clones make up 13%. The sample consisted of PBMCs. Receptor source: a woman in her forties in good health. Some clones in this sample may be carry-over from other donors' samples.

The chain has TRBV7-3 and TRBJ2-2; possible D gene TRBD1, 6 bases. Germline CDR1 reads SGHTA; CDR2 reads FQGTGA. The CDR3 is 15 amino acids. V dropped 4 bases and J dropped 6 bases, with 15 bases sitting between them. The CDR3 DNA follows: TGTGCCAGCAGCTACCAAACAACAGGGTCCGGGGAGCTGTTTTTT. Amino acid sequence: CASSYQTTGSGELFF.

This clone was seen once. The chain joins TRBV21-1 to TRBJ2-6; TRBD1, the table's D call, was not compared with the DNA. TRBV21-1 is tagged as a pseudogene. CDR3 length: 20 residues. CDR3 sequence (DNA): TGTGCCAGCAGCAAATTAGCGACAGGGGGCCAACTTCCAGGGGCCAACGTCCTGACTTTC. Translation gives CASSKLATGGQLPGANVLTF.

The sample holds many counts of this clone. This chain joins TRBV7-9 and TRBJ2-7; D might be TRBD1 or TRBD2, each matching 5 bases. Trimming removed 5 bases from V and 3 bases from J, with 11 bases in between. The CDR3 is made up of 13 amino acids. Germline V gene sequence: CDR1 SEHNR, CDR2 FQNEAQ (reference sequence). As DNA, the CDR3 is TGTGCCAGCAGCCCGGGACGGTACTACGAGCAGTACTTC. Its translation: CASSPGRYYEQYF.

This chain uses TRBV5-1 with TRBJ2-5; 12 bases are shared with TRBD2. Germline-derived CDR1 and CDR2 are SGHRS and YFSETQ. The CDR3 runs 15 residues. Trimming took 4 bases from V and 4 from J; bases not matched to a gene: 5. CDR3 protein: CASSQTSGRPETQYF. In DNA form, the CDR3 reads TGCGCCAGCAGCCAAACTAGCGGGAGGCCAGAGACCCAGTACTTC.

The chain couples TRBV11-2 to TRBJ2-1; TRBD2 matches 8 bases. Unmatched junction bases numbered 9, after V lost 2 bases and J lost 9 bases. The germline CDR1 and CDR2 sequences are SGHAT and FQNNGV. This CDR3 is 15 amino acids long. CDR3 sequence reads: CASSLFTGGGGEQFF. CDR3 DNA sequence: TGTGCCAGCAGCTTATTCACGGGAGGGGGGGGTGAGCAGTTCTTC. The full variable domain, rest sourced from reference TRBV11-2 and TRBJ2-1, is EAGVAQSPRYKIIEKRQSVAFWCNPISGHATLYWYQQILGQGPKLLIQFQNNGVVDDSQLPKDRFSAERLKGVDSTLKIQPAKLEDSAVYLCASSLFTGGGGEQFFGPGTRLTVL.

The chain recombines TRBV30 with TRBJ2-1; no reliable D call. Trimming pared 4 bases from V and 5 bases from J, leaving 12 bases between. CDR1 and CDR2 from the germline V gene are GTSNPN and SVGIG (reference sequence). The CDR3 has 13 residues. The CDR3 DNA sequence: TGTGCCTGGATCCCGACACCAAACAATGAGCAGTTCTTC. It translates to CAWIPTPNNEQFF.

The gene calls are TRBV2 and TRBJ2-1; no firm D call. The germline V gene encodes CDR1 SNHLY and CDR2 FYNNEI. The CDR3 length is 12 residues. Deletions cut 6 bases from V and 5 bases from J, with 8 bases between. The CDR3 DNA sequence: TGTGCCAGCAGCCGAGACCACAATGAGCAGTTCTTC. Translation gives CASSRDHNEQFF.

This clone was recorded once. The J gene is TRBJ1-3, the V gene TRBV6-5; D uncertain. The V end lost 0 bases, the J end lost 3 bases, and 6 bases lay between the germline ends. The CDR3 covers 14 residues. The germline gives CDR1 MNHEY, CDR2 SVGAGI. Here the CDR3 reads CASSYSPSGNTIYF. CDR3 bases: TGTGCCAGCAGTTACTCGCCGAGTGGAAACACCATATATTTT.

The chain has TRBV18 and TRBJ2-7, with 7 bases that match TRBD2. Trimming cost V 3 bases and J 7 bases; bases outside gene matches: 12. CDR1 KGHSH and CDR2 LQKENI come from the germline V gene. This CDR3 contains 15 residues. The CDR3 DNA follows: TGTGCCAGCTCACCCTTAGCGGGTGACTTAGGGGAGCAGTACTTC. Its protein is CASSPLAGDLGEQYF.

The rearrangement joins TRBV29-1 to TRBJ2-7; D gene ambiguous. Germline lookup yields CDR1 SQVTM and CDR2 ANQGSEA. There are 12 residues in the CDR3. Trimming shortened V by 8 bases and J by 0 bases, and 11 bases separated the two germline ends. CDR3 sequence: CSYGSSSYEQYF. The CDR3 DNA is TGCAGCTACGGATCGAGCTCCTACGAGCAGTACTTC.

This chain connects TRBV14 to TRBJ2-7; possibly TRBD2 for D (6 bases). V was cut by 1 base and J by 1 base, with 14 bases left in between. The germline V gene encodes CDR1 SGHDN and CDR2 FVKESK. The CDR3 runs 16 residues. CDR3 sequence: CASSQGGGTRSYEQYF. The CDR3 DNA follows: TGTGCCAGCAGCCAAGGGGGCGGGACGAGGTCCTACGAGCAGTACTTC.

The chain carries TRBV6-1 and TRBJ2-7; 7 nucleotides match TRBD2. With 3 bases clipped from V and 0 bases from J, the junction kept 5 bases outside the gene matches. The CDR3 sequence is 15 residues long. CDR1 and CDR2 from the germline V gene are MNHNS and SASEGT. CDR3: CASSDGSGISYEQYF. For the CDR3, the DNA is TGTGCCAGCAGTGACGGCAGCGGGATCTCCTACGAGCAGTACTTC.

The chain has TRBV5-6 and TRBJ2-2; 7 bases align to TRBD1. Germline V gene lookup returns CDR1 SGHDT and CDR2 YYEEEE. V gave up 0 bases and J gave up 9 bases; unmatched junction bases: 2. The CDR3 is 13 residues long. The CDR3 DNA reads as TGTGCCAGCAGCTTGGAACAGGGGAGGGAGCTGTTTTTT. As protein: CASSLEQGRELFF. Supplemented by reference TRBV5-6 and TRBJ2-2, the full variable domain reads DAGVTQSPTHLIKTRGQQVTLRCSPKSGHDTVSWYQQALGQGPQFIFQYYEEEERQRGNFPDRFSGHQFPNYSSELNVNALLLGDSALYLCASSLEQGRELFFGEGSRLTVL.

This clone is a singleton in its sample. The J gene is TRBJ1-1, the V gene TRBV11-2; D not resolved. Germline V CDR1 and CDR2: SGHAT, FQNNGV. The CDR3 totals 15 residues. Trimming took off 5 bases at V and 0 bases at J, with 13 bases between the two ends. The CDR3 sequence is CASSPGGRLNTEAFF. The CDR3 nucleotides read TGTGCCAGCAGCCCCGGTGGTCGATTGAACACTGAAGCTTTCTTT.